The rows below give T cell receptor beta chains drawn from one sample of a study of response to subunit inactivated influenza vaccine. TCRdb redid the calling of the RT-PCR reads with MiXCR, one entry per CDR3 protein. The top ten clones hold 2.5% to 3.5% of a sample with roughly 500,000 distinct CDR3 sequences, approximately 15% of them seen once. The sample was CD4+ T cells sorted from PBMCs, taken roughly 24 months after vaccination. The source is a man between 50 and 69 years old who received an inactivated influenza vaccine. CDR3s include the opening cysteine and the closing phenylalanine or tryptophan. Each record gives: clone size, V gene, J gene, D gene, CDR3 DNA, CDR3 protein. A D gene is named only where the DNA matches it firmly. Clone size is stated in some rows and not others, as once, few, many or a class when expanded.

>-|TRBV7-2|TRBJ1-1|-
TGTGCCAGCAGCTCGAAAGGACGGAACACTGAAGCTTTCTTT
CASSSKGRNTEAFF
>-|TRBV19|TRBJ1-5|-
TGTGCCAGTAGTGTTACAACCGGGTTCTTAAGCAATCAGCCCCAGCATTTT
CASSVTTGFLSNQPQHF
>few|TRBV7-9|TRBJ2-1|-
TGTGCCAGCAGCTTACGACAGGCTAATGAGCAGTTCTTC
CASSLRQANEQFF
>-|TRBV12-3/TRBV12-4|TRBJ1-2|-
TGTGCCAGCAGTTTAAGTTGGAGGGACGCACACTACACCTTC
CASSLSWRDAHYTF
>few|TRBV20-1|TRBJ1-5|TRBD1
TGCAGTGCTAGAGATTTGAGGGGGCTGCAGCCCCAGCATTTT
CSARDLRGLQPQHF
>few|TRBV6-6|TRBJ2-2|-
TGTGCCAGCAGACGGGGCACCGGGGAGCTGTTTTTT
CASRRGTGELFF
>-|TRBV20-1|TRBJ2-2|-
TGCAGTGCTAGAGAATTCCGGGGAAACGCGAACACCGGGGAGCTGTTTTTT
CSAREFRGNANTGELFF
>few|TRBV5-6|TRBJ2-3|TRBD2
TGTGCCAGCAGCTCCTACACTAGCGGCACTTGGGCAGATACGCAGTATTTT
CASSSYTSGTWADTQYF
>few|TRBV7-3|TRBJ2-7|-
TGTGCCAGCAGCAGGGAACACTCCTACGAGCAGTACTTC
CASSREHSYEQYF
>-|TRBV29-1|TRBJ1-1|-
TGCAGCTCCTCACAGGGCTTCTACACTGAAGCTTTCTTT
CSSSQGFYTEAFF
>-|TRBV11-1|TRBJ1-2|TRBD1
TGTGCCAGCAGCCATACCCGGGCAGGGGGCAACTATGGCTACACCTTC
CASSHTRAGGNYGYTF
>-|TRBV20-1|TRBJ2-5|-
TGCAGTGCTAGCGGGAGCGTCGGTGAGACCCAGTACTTC
CSASGSVGETQYF
>-|TRBV20-1|TRBJ2-1|-
TGCAGTGCTAGAGGGGGACTTAGCTCCTACAATGAGCAGTTCTTC
CSARGGLSSYNEQFF
>few|TRBV5-1|TRBJ1-1|TRBD1
TGCGCCAGCAGCTCACCCAGGGGGCTCGCGAACACTGAAGCTTTCTTT
CASSSPRGLANTEAFF
>-|TRBV11-2|TRBJ2-1|-
TGTGCCAGCAGCTTAAGGCCGAAGGGGCAGTTCCTTTACAATGAGCAGTTCTTC
CASSLRPKGQFLYNEQFF
>-|TRBV3-1|TRBJ1-1|-
TGTGCCAGCAGCCAAGGCCGGGGGAACACTGAAGCTTTCTTT
CASSQGRGNTEAFF
>few|TRBV10-3|TRBJ2-2|TRBD1
TGTGCCATCAGGACAGGGACGGACACCGGGGAGCTGTTTTTT
CAIRTGTDTGELFF
>-|TRBV3-1|TRBJ1-1|-
TGTGCCAGCAGCACCGGGACACTGGCTTTCTTT
CASSTGTLAFF
>-|TRBV6-2/TRBV6-3|TRBJ2-1|TRBD1
TGTGCCAGCATTCTCGAGGGGGCTTTCCCTGAGCAGTTCTTC
CASILEGAFPEQFF
>-|TRBV12-3/TRBV12-4|TRBJ1-4|-
TGTGCCAGCAGTTTAGGTGACGGGGCCGCGAGGGAAAAACTGTTTTTT
CASSLGDGAAREKLFF
>-|TRBV5-6|TRBJ1-1|-
TGTGCCAGCAGCAGGGTAGGTAGAGGCACTGAAGCTTTCTTT
CASSRVGRGTEAFF
>-|TRBV6-5|TRBJ1-4|TRBD1
TGTGCCAGCAGTTACACTGATCCGGGACAGGGGAATGAAAAACTGTTTTTT
CASSYTDPGQGNEKLFF
>-|TRBV7-2|TRBJ1-2|TRBD1
TGTGCCAGCAGCATCGGGACAGGGTGGAAACGTGGCTACACCTTC
CASSIGTGWKRGYTF
>-|TRBV29-1|TRBJ2-7|-
TGCAGCGTTCAAGGGACCTACGAGCAGTACTTC
CSVQGTYEQYF
>-|TRBV7-2|TRBJ1-6|TRBD1
TGTGCTTCGCGGGACAGGTATAATTCACCCCTCCACTTT
CASRDRYNSPLHF
>-|TRBV5-6|TRBJ1-1|-
TGTGCCAGCAGCTCTATACGGGAGACTGAAGCTTTCTTT
CASSSIRETEAFF
>-|TRBV6-2/TRBV6-3|TRBJ2-2|-
TGTGCCAGCAGGATCCAGGGAAACACCGGGGAGCTGTTTTTT
CASRIQGNTGELFF
>-|TRBV5-5|TRBJ2-1|-
TGTGCCAGCAGCTTGGAGATATACAATGAGCAGTTCTTC
CASSLEIYNEQFF
>few|TRBV20-1|TRBJ2-2|-
TGCAGTGCTCGGCCGAGGAACACCGGGGAGCTGTTTTTT
CSARPRNTGELFF
>-|TRBV20-1|TRBJ2-2|-
TGCAGTGCAACTAGTCGGCAGACGAACACCGGGGAGCTGTTTTTT
CSATSRQTNTGELFF
>many|TRBV12-3/TRBV12-4|TRBJ1-4|-
TGTGCCAGCAGTCCCAGTGCTTTTGAAAAACTGTTTTTT
CASSPSAFEKLFF
>-|TRBV5-1|TRBJ2-1|-
TGCGCCAGCAGCTTGGTGCATAGGGATGAGCAGTTCTTC
CASSLVHRDEQFF
>few|TRBV7-2|TRBJ2-7|TRBD1
TGTGCCAGCAGCTTACAGGGGGCCGTAACCTACGAGCAGTACTTC
CASSLQGAVTYEQYF
>few|TRBV20-1|TRBJ1-2|TRBD1
TGCAGTGCAACCGGGACAGGGGGCTTCGGTGGCTACACCTTC
CSATGTGGFGGYTF
>-|TRBV7-9|TRBJ2-5|-
TGTGCCAGCAGCATGTGGTACCCCGAGGGGCCTGAGACCCAGTACTTC
CASSMWYPEGPETQYF
>-|TRBV7-9|TRBJ1-1|-
TGTGCCAGCAGCCATCTACAGGGAAGGGTCGTCACTGAAGCTTTCTTT
CASSHLQGRVVTEAFF
>many|TRBV7-2|TRBJ1-2|-
TGTGCCAGCAGCTTAGTGGCTAACTATGGCTACACCTTC
CASSLVANYGYTF
>-|TRBV20-1|TRBJ2-2|TRBD2
TGCAGTGCAACAGACCTAGTAACTAGCGGGGGAACCGGGGAGCTGTTTTTT
CSATDLVTSGGTGELFF
>many|TRBV30|TRBJ2-2|TRBD2
TGTGCCTGGAGAGATATCGGACTAGCGGGAGGGACTCGGAGGACCGGGGAGCTGTTTTTT
CAWRDIGLAGGTRRTGELFF
>many|TRBV6-2/TRBV6-3|TRBJ2-7|-
TGTGCCAGCAGAACTGGACGGCTATCCTACGAGCAGTACTTC
CASRTGRLSYEQYF
>few|TRBV3-1|TRBJ1-6|-
TGTGCCAGCAGCCGGCCCGGTAGGGATTCACCCCTCCACTTT
CASSRPGRDSPLHF
>-|TRBV4-1|TRBJ2-2|TRBD1
TGCGCCAGCAGCCAGGACAGGGTAAACACCGGGGAGCTGTTTTTT
CASSQDRVNTGELFF
>-|TRBV28|TRBJ1-5|TRBD1
TGTGCCAGCAGTTTAAACAGGGGGCTTCAGCCCCAGCATTTT
CASSLNRGLQPQHF
>-|TRBV6-2/TRBV6-3|TRBJ1-5|TRBD1
TGTGCCAGCAGTATAGGGGGCTGGAGCAATCAGCCCCAGCATTTT
CASSIGGWSNQPQHF
>few|TRBV12-3/TRBV12-4|TRBJ1-1|-
TGTGCCAGCAGGGCAACTCCAGCGGAAGCTTTCTTT
CASRATPAEAFF